This T cell receptor (beta chain) appears in the sequencing data of a study of cytomegalovirus exposure and HLA in healthy donors. The junction had 17 bases not matched to a gene; V was cut back by 7 bases and J by 6 bases. Germline CDR1 reads LNHDA; CDR2 reads SQIVND (reference sequence). CDR3 length equals 16 residues. The PCR employed 60 Vbeta primers together with 13 Jbeta primers. TCRdb's table, derived via immunoSEQ multiplex PCR, lists solely in-frame clones and lacks some. The table lists approximately 40,000 clones, more than 80% of them singletons. Input material: PBMCs. The sequence was obtained from a woman aged 40 to 50 in good health and CMV-seronegative. The chain joins TRBV19 to TRBJ1-1; 7 bases align to TRBD1. The CDR3 sequence is CASTSTGDVKFPEAFF. CDR3 nucleotides: TGTGCCAGTACATCAACAGGGGATGTAAAGTTTCCTGAAGCTTTCTTT.